Listed here is a single T cell receptor beta chain. The CDR3 extends over 16 amino acids. CDR1 and CDR2 (germline): SNHLY, FYNNEI. The V gene end was trimmed by 6 bases and the J gene end by 1 base; junction bases not matched to a gene: 11. The data belong to a study of blood T cell repertoires in COVID-19. Study summary: T cells, B-cell-depleted T cells, or PBMCs provided the cDNA or gDNA that served as material.

Libraries were prepared by immunoSEQ multiplex PCR; TCRdb keeps only in-frame clonotypes and omits some of them. Here the sample spans roughly 200,000 clones, approximately 84% being singletons. The chain uses TRBV2 and TRBJ1-1, with 7 bases that match TRBD1. The specimen sequenced was peripheral blood. The clonotype comes from a woman aged 80 or older with acute or convalescent COVID-19. CDR3 nucleotides: TGTGCCAGCAGCGCTCGAACAGGGGCGAGGAACACTGAAGCTTTCTTT. Residues: CASSARTGARNTEAFF.